This T cell receptor beta chain appears in the sequencing data of a study of tumor and adjacent non-tumor tissue in lung cancer (dated 2018 in TCRdb). Some background on the complete study: The cohort included more than nine adenocarcinoma, a couple of squamous cell carcinoma and 1 small cell lung cancer patients. TCRbeta CDR3 sequencing was performed on under 35 paired specimens, with one tumor sample and one normal lung sample collected per patient. Sequencing generated a total of approximately 130,000,000 productive TCRbeta reads, averaging around 4 million reads per sample. Among the approximately 15 patients, ages ranged from roughly 30 to 76 years, some ten were men and 5 were women, and disease was TNM stage I to III. The study compared bulk TCRbeta repertoires from lung tumor tissue and matched distant non-tumor lung tissue of some 14 lung cancer patients.

Libraries came from multiplex PCR. Data came from an Illumina HiSeq 2500. Following protocols modified from ARM-PCR, the researchers constructed TCRbeta libraries through three rounds of nested PCR with primers (Table S4). PCR products of 200-500 bp were gel-excised and purified with the QIAquick gel extraction kit before sequencing. On the study's bioinformatics: Trimmomatic was used to clean the reads, FLASH merged the cleaned reads into complete CDR3 sequences, and MiTCR assigned the sequences to V(D)J germline segments. Clonal diversity was calculated as the inverse Simpson's index using VDJtools. A read counted as productive if the sequence was in-frame and lacked a premature stop codon. In-frame beta chains were kept once TCRdb had trimmed the public reads at Q25 with fastp and called clones with MiXCR. Records with the same CDR3 protein are collapsed into one entry carrying the most frequent genes and DNA. TCRdb, not the authors, supplied the V and J calls. The sample table shows 94,000 or so distinct CDR3 sequences, and under 80% are seen once. 21% of the sample is taken by the ten largest.

RNA was extracted from bulk unsorted tissue and checked for quality with a NanoDrop ND-1000 and an Agilent 2100. The normal lung samples consisted of distant non-tumor tissue collected more than 3 cm from the tumor edge. All donors had newly diagnosed lung cancer, had not received prior chemotherapy, and were admitted for thoracic surgery in China between August and November 2014. Patients who had received previous radiotherapy or chemotherapy, or who had another concurrent cancer, were excluded from the study. Surgical tissue pieces of about 1-2 cm3 were preserved in RNAlater solution and were kept at -80 degrees C until use. For CDR1 and CDR2, the germline V gene lists MGHRA and YSYEKL. Spanning cysteine to phenylalanine, the CDR3 consists of 14 amino acids. Only the CDR3 part of the read is kept: 42 bases, read in frame from the first base. Findings and caveats that apply to the study as a whole: Significantly higher TCR diversity (inverse Simpson) was observed in tumor tissue than in normal lung tissue (roughly 390 vs 170, P = 0.0075, Mann-Whitney U test). Only around 16 patients were in the cohort, and the authors stated that larger samples and more detailed clinical data are needed. The top 100 clones made up a significantly larger cumulative share of the repertoire in normal lung than in tumor tissue. Peripheral blood was not sequenced, so blood TCRbeta repertoires were not examined in the lung cancer patients of the study. Neither the sequencing platform nor unique molecular identifiers are named or mentioned anywhere in the methods. TCR diversity was significantly higher in younger patients, and higher tumor TCR diversity was associated with shorter overall and disease-free survival.

Concerning this clonotype: The antigen it recognizes is unknown. Germline and junction disagree at one end, which may indicate a read error.

The chain employs TRBV4-1 and TRBJ2-6; the D element could tentatively be TRBD1 or TRBD2, as 5 bases agree for each. Material for sequencing was distant non-tumor lung tissue. The source of this sequence is a woman aged 50 to 60 with non-small cell lung cancer. The CDR3: CAGSVDSGANVMTF. The sequenced DNA: TGCGCCGGGAGCGTAGACTCTGGGGCCAACGTCATGACTTTC.